These 22 T cell receptor beta chains originate from one sample sequenced in a study of blood T cell repertoires in COVID-19. Repertoires were generated with immunoSEQ multiplex PCR, while TCRdb's copy carries only in-frame clones and drops some. The table has 210,000 or so clones, 88% seen once; the top ten hold 2.5% to 3.5%. Material for sequencing was peripheral blood. The receptors were sampled from an older woman with acute or convalescent COVID-19.

The rearrangement joins TRBV6-5 to TRBJ2-2, with TRBD2 matching over 7 bases. V lost 0 bases, J lost 5 bases, and 6 bases stayed unmatched. Germline loops: CDR1 MNHEY, CDR2 SVGAGI. The CDR3 loop spans 16 amino acids. This CDR3 is CASSYSPGGGTGELFF. DNA for the CDR3: TGTGCCAGCAGTTACTCGCCGGGGGGTGGGACCGGGGAGCTGTTTTTT.

A note on this clone: Other nucleotide sequences in the sample specify the same CDR3. The J gene is TRBJ1-2, the V gene TRBV3-1 (or the pseudogene TRBV3-2); unclear D gene. The germline gives CDR1 LGHDT, CDR2 YNNKEL (reference sequence). The germline V and J ends were trimmed by 0 bases and 4 bases, with 6 bases remaining between them. The CDR3 is made up of 13 amino acids. In DNA, the CDR3 is TGTGCCAGCAGCCAAGAGGGAGTCTATGGCTACACCTTC. This encodes CASSQEGVYGYTF.

The genes are TRBV3-1 (or the pseudogene TRBV3-2) and TRBJ1-3; D unresolved. The CDR3 covers 15 residues. Germline V gives CDR1 LGHDT, CDR2 YNNKEL (reference sequence). V was shortened by 3 bases and J by 0 bases, with 9 bases between the two germline ends. CDR3 loop: CASSHGVSSGNTIYF. The CDR3 nucleotides read TGTGCCAGCAGCCACGGAGTGAGCTCTGGAAACACCATATATTTT.

This sequence joins TRBV4-1 and TRBJ2-1; TRBD2 matches at 8 bases. The ends lost 6 bases at V and 1 base at J; junction bases unmatched: 11. This CDR3 has 17 amino acids. CDR1 is MGHRA and CDR2 is YSYEKL in the germline V gene. In nucleotides, the CDR3 is TGCGCCAGCAGAGTCGAACCGGGACTAGGGTCCTACAATGAGCAGTTCTTC. Translating it yields CASRVEPGLGSYNEQFF.

This clone was seen a few times. The rearrangement joins TRBV18 to TRBJ2-3; the D gene is possibly TRBD1 (5 bases). Between the trimmed V and J ends, which lost 6 bases and 5 bases, there was a span of 9 bases. The germline gives CDR1 KGHSH, CDR2 LQKENI. The length of the CDR3 is 12 residues. Here the CDR3 reads CASSPREDTQYF. CDR3 bases: TGTGCCAGCTCTCCCAGGGAAGATACGCAGTATTTT.

This sequence joins TRBV6-2 or TRBV6-3 and TRBJ2-3; TRBD2 aligns across 12 bases. Germline assignment: CDR1 MNHEY and CDR2 SVGEGT. The CDR3 length is 16 residues. V gave up 2 bases and J gave up 6 bases; unmatched junction bases: 6. Written as DNA, the CDR3 is TGTGCCAGCAGTTACGTCCTAGCGGGAGGGCGGGATACGCAGTATTTT. Residues: CASSYVLAGGRDTQYF.

In nucleotides, the CDR3 is TGCAGTGCTAGTTCGGCTAGCGGGAGGGCGGGTGAGCAGTACTTC. Its translation: CSASSASGRAGEQYF. The chain is built from TRBV20-1 and TRBJ2-7, with 12 bases lining up with TRBD2. Looked up from germline, CDR1 is DFQATT and CDR2 is SNEGSKA (reference sequence). The CDR3 is made up of 15 amino acids. J was trimmed by 7 bases and V by 3 bases; bases with no gene match: 10.

The V gene is TRBV28, the J gene TRBJ1-2; D uncertain. This CDR3 has 11 residues. V lost 9 bases to trimming and J lost 2 bases, with 7 bases between them. The germline CDR1 and CDR2 sequences are MDHEN and SYDVKM. The CDR3, as DNA: TGTGCCAGTGTTGAGAACTATGGCTACACCTTC. Residues: CASVENYGYTF.

The chain recombines TRBV27 with TRBJ1-1; D is possibly TRBD1 (5 bases). Looked up from germline, CDR1 is MNHEY and CDR2 is SMNVEV (reference sequence). CDR3 length equals 12 residues. V dropped 3 bases and J dropped 8 bases, with 10 bases sitting between them. In DNA form, the CDR3 reads TGTGCCAGCAGTTTCTCAGGGATGGAAGCTTTCTTT. It is translated as CASSFSGMEAFF.

This clone was observed once. The rearrangement links TRBV21-1 to TRBJ2-3; TRBD1, the D gene given by the table, was not confirmed from the DNA. TRBV21-1 is described as a pseudogene. This CDR3 has 21 residues. The CDR3 DNA follows: TGTGCCAGCAGCAAAGCGCTTTACGGACAGGCCCATCTGGGCCGCACAGATACGCAGTATTTT. Amino acids: CASSKALYGQAHLGRTDTQYF.

V is TRBV7-9 and J is TRBJ1-1, with a tentative D call TRBD1 (5 bases). The CDR3 totals 14 residues. Germline assignment: CDR1 SEHNR and CDR2 FQNEAQ (reference sequence). Trimming took off 6 bases at V and 0 bases at J, with 11 bases between the two ends. In DNA, the CDR3 is TGTGCCAGCAGTCTGCGGGGCATGAACACTGAAGCTTTCTTT. Its translation: CASSLRGMNTEAFF. Based on the CDR3 plus reference TRBV7-9 and TRBJ1-1, the full variable domain is DTGVSQNPRHKITKRGQNVTFRCDPISEHNRLYWYRQTLGQGPEFLTYFQNEAQLEKSRLLSDRFSAERPKGSFSTLEIQRTEQGDSAMYLCASSLRGMNTEAFFGQGTRLTVV.

J is TRBJ2-5 and V is TRBV7-8, with D possibly matching TRBD1 (5 bases). The CDR3 totals 15 residues. Germline V lookup: CDR1 SGHVS, CDR2 FQNEAQ. V dropped 5 bases and J dropped 0 bases, with 13 bases sitting between them. CDR3 DNA: TGTGCCAGCAGCCTTTTTAGGGGTAACCAAGAGACCCAGTACTTC. Its translation is CASSLFRGNQETQYF.

V usage is TRBV19 and J usage is TRBJ2-1, with TRBD2 identical over 9 bases. Per germline, CDR1 LNHDA and CDR2 SQIVND (reference sequence). CDR3 length: 13 residues. The J segment lost 4 bases and the V segment lost 8 bases, leaving 3 bases of the junction unmatched. CDR3 in amino acids: CASGSGRYNEQFF. The CDR3 nucleotides are TGTGCCAGTGGAAGCGGGAGGTACAATGAGCAGTTCTTC.

The chain employs TRBV24-1 and TRBJ2-1, with a weak D call TRBD2 (7 bases). Trimming shortened V by 3 bases and J by 2 bases, and 10 bases separated the two germline ends. Germline lookup yields CDR1 KGHDR and CDR2 SFDVKD. CDR3 size: 15 residues. CDR3 DNA: TGTGCCACCAGTGATGCGGGGGCGACCTACAATGAGCAGTTCTTC. Encoded protein: CATSDAGATYNEQFF.

The chain links TRBV5-1 to TRBJ2-3; TRBD1 matches at 9 bases. The CDR3 sequence is 15 residues long. From germline, CDR1 is SGHRS and CDR2 YFSETQ. Trimming took 1 base from V and 3 from J; bases not matched to a gene: 3. DNA for the CDR3: TGCGCCAGCAGCTTGCCGACAGGGGGAACAGATACGCAGTATTTT. This codes for CASSLPTGGTDTQYF.

This clone appeared a few times. The gene calls are TRBV5-1 and TRBJ2-7, with D possibly matching TRBD1 (6 bases). The ends were cut back, 5 bases at V and 2 bases at J, with 14 bases in the middle. CDR3 length equals 14 residues. Germline CDR1 SGHRS, CDR2 YFSETQ. CDR3 nucleotide sequence: TGCGCCAGCAGAACGACAGGAACTACCTACGAGCAGTACTTC. It codes for CASRTTGTTYEQYF.

The rearrangement links TRBV7-7 to TRBJ1-1; unclear D gene. The CDR3 loop spans 14 amino acids. V dropped 3 bases and J dropped 3 bases, with 11 bases sitting between them. CDR1 and CDR2 from the germline V gene are SSHAT and FNYEAQ (reference sequence). CDR3 nucleotides: TGTGCCAGCAGCTTTGCCCCCGGGGACACTGAAGCTTTCTTT. This codes for CASSFAPGDTEAFF.

J is TRBJ2-5 and V is TRBV18; D call uncertain. This CDR3 is built from 12 residues. CDR1 is KGHSH, CDR2 LQKENI, per germline. Trimming took 6 bases from V and 7 from J, leaving 12 bases between them. The CDR3 here is CASSPAGGTQYF. In DNA, the CDR3 is TGTGCCAGCTCCCCAGCCGGCGGGACCCAGTACTTC.

This sequence joins TRBV10-3 and TRBJ2-3; the match to TRBD1 covers 7 bases. The trim removed 5 bases at V and 2 bases at J, leaving 7 bases unmatched. Germline V CDR1 and CDR2: ENHRY, SYGVKD. This CDR3 spans 15 amino acids. CDR3 protein: CAISNDRDPTDTQYF. The CDR3 coding sequence is TGTGCCATCAGTAATGACAGGGACCCCACAGATACGCAGTATTTT.

V gene TRBV19 combines with J gene TRBJ1-1; D possibly corresponds to TRBD1 (5 bases). V lost 5 bases to trimming and J lost 1 base, with 14 bases between them. Germline loops: CDR1 LNHDA, CDR2 SQIVND (reference sequence). The CDR3 consists of 15 residues. The CDR3 region is CASSPKTVKNTEAFF. The CDR3 DNA is TGTGCCAGTAGTCCGAAGACAGTAAAGAACACTGAAGCTTTCTTT.

The J gene is TRBJ1-2, the V gene TRBV7-2, with TRBD1 matching over 7 bases. The CDR3 length is 15 residues. Germline V lookup: CDR1 SGHTA, CDR2 FQGNSA. V was pared by 3 bases and J by 0 bases, with 4 bases of the junction left unmatched. The CDR3 nucleotides read TGTGCCAGCAGCTTCCGGGACAGAGCTAACTATGGCTACACCTTC. This sequence encodes CASSFRDRANYGYTF.

The J gene is TRBJ1-6, the V gene TRBV3-1 (or the pseudogene TRBV3-2), with a weak D call TRBD1 (5 bases). CDR3 length: 16 amino acids. The ends were cut back, 4 bases at V and 0 bases at J, with 10 bases in the middle. The germline V gene encodes CDR1 LGHDT and CDR2 YNNKEL (reference sequence). CDR3 nucleotides: TGTGCCAGCAGCCTTAGACAGTCCTCCTATAATTCACCCCTCCACTTT. Its protein product is CASSLRQSSYNSPLHF.